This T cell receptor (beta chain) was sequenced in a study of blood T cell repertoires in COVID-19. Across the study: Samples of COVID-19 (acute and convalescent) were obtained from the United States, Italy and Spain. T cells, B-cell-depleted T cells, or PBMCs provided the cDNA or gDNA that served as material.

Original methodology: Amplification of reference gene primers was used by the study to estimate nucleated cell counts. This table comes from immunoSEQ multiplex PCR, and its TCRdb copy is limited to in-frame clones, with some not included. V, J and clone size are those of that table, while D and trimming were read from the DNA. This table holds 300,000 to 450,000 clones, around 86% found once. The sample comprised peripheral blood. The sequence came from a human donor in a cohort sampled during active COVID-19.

The CDR3: CAILDSELWKPIYF. CDR3 DNA sequence: TGTGCCATACTGGACAGCGAACTCTGGAAACCCATATATTTT. The chain recombines TRBV9 with TRBJ1-3, with a tentative D call TRBD1 (6 bases). The CDR3 sequence is 14 residues long. Germline CDR1 reads SGDLS; CDR2 reads YYNGEE. Trimming took off 9 bases at V and 11 bases at J, with 24 bases between the two ends. The full variable domain, with the rest looked up from reference TRBV9 and TRBJ1-3, is DSGVTQTPKHLITATGQRVTLRCSPRSGDLSVYWYQQSLDQGLQFLIQYYNGEERAKGNILERFSAQQFPDLHSELNLSSLELGDSALYFCAILDSELWKPIYFGEGSWLTVV.